The 14 T cell receptor beta chains reported below all come from one sample, sequenced in a study of cytomegalovirus exposure and HLA in healthy donors. PCR employed 60 Vbeta and 13 Jbeta primers. Clones were sequenced by immunoSEQ multiplex PCR, and TCRdb holds only the in-frame ones, with some missing. The sample includes tens of thousands of clones, 63% of them seen just once. The sequenced material came from PBMCs. These receptors originate from a woman aged 25-40 years in good health and CMV-seronegative.

This chain uses TRBV7-9 with TRBJ1-1, with TRBD1 as a possible D gene (6 bases). Per germline, CDR1 SEHNR and CDR2 FQNEAQ (reference sequence). CDR3 length: 13 amino acids. Trimming pared 6 bases from V and 5 bases from J, leaving 13 bases between. CDR3 DNA: TGTGCCAGCAGTTACAGGGAATGGACTGAAGCTTTCTTT. Translated: CASSYREWTEAFF.

The chain uses TRBV29-1 and TRBJ1-3, with D perhaps matching TRBD1 (5 bases). In germline, CDR1 is SQVTM, CDR2 ANQGSEA. This CDR3 is 13 amino acids long. The V and J ends lost 5 bases and 0 bases respectively, with 8 bases between them. Written as DNA, the CDR3 is TGCAGCGTTCGGGGGGTCTCTGGAAACACCATATATTTT. This encodes CSVRGVSGNTIYF.

The V and J genes are TRBV4-1 and TRBJ1-1, with 7 bases fitting TRBD1. The CDR3 runs to 15 residues. V gave up 1 base and J gave up 1 base; unmatched junction bases: 3. The germline V gene has CDR1 MGHRA and CDR2 YSYEKL. The CDR3: CASSQVGTANTEAFF. CDR3 sequence (DNA): TGCGCCAGCAGCCAAGTCGGGACAGCGAACACTGAAGCTTTCTTT.

This chain links TRBV28 with TRBJ1-2; D not certain. The CDR3 extends over 11 amino acids. V lost 7 bases and J 8 bases, leaving 11 bases between the germline ends. The germline gives CDR1 MDHEN, CDR2 SYDVKM. This chain's CDR3 is CASNEGWGYTF. The CDR3 DNA reads as TGTGCCAGCAATGAGGGCTGGGGCTACACCTTC.

This clone has just a few counts. CDR3 nucleotide sequence: TGTGCCAGCAGATCCACAGGGAGCCAAGGGGTCAATCAGCCCCAGCATTTT. It specifies CASRSTGSQGVNQPQHF. The chain has TRBV28 and TRBJ1-5; D is possibly TRBD1 (6 bases). Germline CDR1 is MDHEN and CDR2 is SYDVKM. Trimming took 6 bases from V and 3 from J, leaving 21 bases between them. The CDR3 spans 17 residues.

The chain couples TRBV10-3 to TRBJ2-5, with 7 bases matching TRBD1. V dropped 9 bases and J dropped 2; count of bases not matched to a gene: 3. The length of the CDR3 is 12 residues. Per germline, CDR1 ENHRY and CDR2 SYGVKD. CDR3 in amino acids: CAIGTDQETQYF. CDR3 DNA: TGTGCCATAGGGACAGATCAAGAGACCCAGTACTTC.

This clone was recorded once. The chain combines TRBV11-2 with TRBJ2-3; 14 bases line up with TRBD2. There are 17 residues in the CDR3. V shed 2 bases and J 5 bases; nucleotides not matched to a gene: 6. The germline gives CDR1 SGHAT, CDR2 FQNNGV. The CDR3 nucleotides read TGTGCCAGCAGCTTACCGACCGGGACTAGCGGGGGAGATACGCAGTATTTT. Its translation is CASSLPTGTSGGDTQYF.

The V gene is TRBV19, the J gene TRBJ1-1; D ambiguous. There are 14 residues in the CDR3. V was shortened by 2 bases and J by 3 bases, with 10 bases between the two germline ends. In germline, CDR1 is LNHDA, CDR2 SQIVND (reference sequence). CDR3 DNA sequence: TGTGCCAGTAGTATATGGAACGGGTACACTGAAGCTTTCTTT. Encoded protein: CASSIWNGYTEAFF.

This clone occurred a few times. J is TRBJ1-1 and V is TRBV5-1; D is perhaps TRBD1 (5 bases). Germline V gene lookup returns CDR1 SGHRS and CDR2 YFSETQ. The length of the CDR3 is 15 residues. V was pared by 3 bases and J by 8 bases, with 20 bases between. The CDR3 coding sequence is TGCGCCAGCAGCTCTTCCTCCCTGGGGCTCTCCGAAGCTTTCTTT. Amino acid sequence: CASSSSSLGLSEAFF.

V gene TRBV11-2 combines with J gene TRBJ2-5; D call uncertain. The J call may be in error: the DNA end matches TRBJ2-7 better. CDR1 is SGHAT, CDR2 FQNNGV, per germline. The CDR3 totals 11 residues. The CDR3 reads CASSGNYEQYF. The CDR3 coding sequence is TGTGCCAGCAGCGGAAACTACGAGCAGTACTTC.

J is TRBJ2-3 and V is TRBV15; TRBD1 aligns across 7 bases. The CDR3 consists of 17 residues. CDR1 is LNHNV and CDR2 is YYDKDF in the germline V gene (reference sequence). V lost 1 base and J lost 3; bases outside the gene matches: 10. This CDR3 reads CATSRGQGILGTDTQYF. The CDR3 DNA reads as TGTGCCACCAGCAGAGGACAGGGTATCTTGGGTACAGATACGCAGTATTTT.

This chain links TRBV28 with TRBJ1-2; 7 bases map to TRBD1. The junction had 5 bases not matched to a gene; V was cut back by 2 bases and J by 5 bases. CDR3 length: 14 residues. The germline V gene has CDR1 MDHEN and CDR2 SYDVKM. The CDR3 bases are TGTGCCAGCAGTTTAGCACAGGGGAGATATGGCTACACCTTC. This codes for CASSLAQGRYGYTF.

The V and J genes are TRBV4-3 and TRBJ1-1; the D is unclear. Germline loops: CDR1 LGHNA, CDR2 YSLEER. V was clipped by 0 bases and J by 1 base, with 6 bases between them. The CDR3 is 14 residues long. The CDR3 protein is CASSQEGSNTEAFF. Written as DNA, the CDR3 is TGCGCCAGCAGCCAAGAGGGCTCGAACACTGAAGCTTTCTTT.

This chain links TRBV19 with TRBJ2-7, with a possible D match to TRBD1 (6 bases). Between the trimmed V and J ends, which lost 5 bases and 0 bases, there was a span of 11 bases. This CDR3 spans 14 amino acids. Germline lookup yields CDR1 LNHDA and CDR2 SQIVND (reference sequence). CDR3 sequence reads: CASSSRGVSYEQYF. The CDR3 DNA reads TGTGCCAGTAGTTCCAGGGGAGTCTCCTACGAGCAGTACTTC. Full variable domain (missing parts from reference TRBV19 and TRBJ2-7): DGGITQSPKYLFRKEGQNVTLSCEQNLNHDAMYWYRQDPGQGLRLIYYSQIVNDFQKGDIAEGYSVSREKKESFPLTVTSAQKNPTAFYLCASSSRGVSYEQYFGPGTRLTVT.